A selection of T cell receptor beta chains follows, all from one sample in a study of blood T cell repertoires in COVID-19. Sequencing used immunoSEQ multiplex PCR; TCRdb keeps in-frame clones, though not all of them. The sample shows 100,000 to 150,000 clones, around 89% of them seen only once. The sample was peripheral blood. The source is a man in his 70s with active COVID-19. CDR3s include the opening cysteine and the closing phenylalanine or tryptophan. D genes are given only for firm matches. Clone size is stated in some rows and not others, as once, few, many or a class when expanded.

len | abundance | j_gene | d_gene | v_gene | CDR3nt | CDR3aa
14 | . | TRBJ2-7 | TRBD1 | TRBV29-1 | TGCAGCGTTGCAATAGGACAGGGGGCCTACGAGCAGTACTTC | CSVAIGQGAYEQYF
16 | . | TRBJ1-1 | . | TRBV4-1 | TGCGCCAGCAGCCAAGATCCGAGAGGAATGAACACTGAAGCTTTCTTT | CASSQDPRGMNTEAFF
15 | . | TRBJ2-7 | . | TRBV4-1 | TGCGCCAGCAGCCAAGATAGGGGCAGCTCCTACGAGCAGTACTTC | CASSQDRGSSYEQYF
14 | few | TRBJ2-7 | TRBD1 | TRBV5-1 | TGCGCCAGCAGCACCGGACAGGGCGTGGACGAGCAGTACTTC | CASSTGQGVDEQYF
16 | few | TRBJ2-2 | TRBD1 | TRBV19 | TGTGCCAGTAGTACCCCGGACAGGGTGAACACCGGGGAGCTGTTTTTT | CASSTPDRVNTGELFF
15 | . | TRBJ2-7 | TRBD2 | TRBV28 | TGTGCCAGCAGTTTCGGGGCGGGAGTTGGGTACGAGCAGTACTTC | CASSFGAGVGYEQYF
16 | . | TRBJ1-1 | . | TRBV2 | TGTGCCAGCAGTCCTCGGACAGCACCCGCGAACACTGAAGCTTTCTTT | CASSPRTAPANTEAFF
16 | . | TRBJ2-5 | . | TRBV29-1 | TGCAGCGTTCAGGACCATAGGGGGTCCCCACAAGAGACCCAGTACTTC | CSVQDHRGSPQETQYF
14 | . | TRBJ2-3 | . | TRBV10-3 | TGTGCCATCCAAACGGGGGGCCCCACAGATACGCAGTATTTT | CAIQTGGPTDTQYF
15 | . | TRBJ1-2 | . | TRBV6-5 | TGTGCCAGCAGCGATCGCAGCGTTAGGCGGGGTGGCTACACCTTC | CASSDRSVRRGGYTF
16 | . | TRBJ2-2 | TRBD2 | TRBV7-9 | TGTGCCAGCAGCTTAGACGGCGGGAGAAGGACCGGGGAGCTGTTTTTT | CASSLDGGRRTGELFF
13 | . | TRBJ2-7 | . | TRBV4-1 | TGCGCCAGCAGCCAAGAAAGTTGGGCCGAGCAGTACTTC | CASSQESWAEQYF
16 | . | TRBJ2-3 | . | TRBV15 | TGTGCCACCAGCGAACGATTAACAGAACCAACAGATACGCAGTATTTT | CATSERLTEPTDTQYF
17 | . | TRBJ1-3 | . | TRBV3-1/TRBV3-2 | TGTGCCAGCAGCCAAGTCGGCCGGGGAGAATCTGGAAACACCATATATTTT | CASSQVGRGESGNTIYF
14 | few | TRBJ1-5 | . | TRBV6-2/TRBV6-3 | TGTGCCAGCAGTGCGGGATTGGGCAATCAGCCCCAGCATTTT | CASSAGLGNQPQHF
16 | . | TRBJ1-2 | TRBD1 | TRBV6-5 | TGTGCCAGCAGTTACGGGGGACAGGGCCGTAACTATGGCTACACCTTC | CASSYGGQGRNYGYTF
16 | once | TRBJ2-3 | TRBD2 | TRBV5-1 | TGCGCCAGCAGCCCGGGACTAGCGGGGGTCACAGATACGCAGTATTTT | CASSPGLAGVTDTQYF
14 | . | TRBJ1-3 | . | TRBV5-1 | TGCGCCAGCAGTCTCAGGGCCGCTGGAAACACCATATATTTT | CASSLRAAGNTIYF
13 | . | TRBJ1-5 | . | TRBV7-2 | TGTGCCAGCAGCCGGGACTTCAATCAGCCCCAGCATTTT | CASSRDFNQPQHF
13 | . | TRBJ2-1 | TRBD1 | TRBV10-3 | TGTGCCATCAGGGGGCAGGGGGACAATGAGCAGTTCTTC | CAIRGQGDNEQFF
18 | . | TRBJ2-3 | TRBD2 | TRBV11-2 | TGTGCCAGCAGCTTCCGCTCTGTAGGCGGGAGGGCGTCAGATACGCAGTATTTT | CASSFRSVGGRASDTQYF
11 | . | TRBJ1-2 | . | TRBV27 | TGTGCCAGCAGTTCGGGGTCCGGCTACACCTTC | CASSSGSGYTF
16 | once | TRBJ2-6 | . | TRBV28 | TGTGCCAGCAGTGCGTTTACAGGCTCTGGGGCCAACGTCCTGACTTTC | CASSAFTGSGANVLTF
15 | . | TRBJ1-5 | TRBD1 | TRBV7-8 | TGTGCCAGCAGCTTAGGGGACAGCTACAATCAGCCCCAGCATTTT | CASSLGDSYNQPQHF
16 | few | TRBJ2-7 | TRBD1 | TRBV2 | TGTGCCAGCAGTGAAGGGGGGACAGGGCATCCCTACGAGCAGTACTTC | CASSEGGTGHPYEQYF
13 | . | TRBJ2-2 | . | TRBV2 | TGTGCCAGCGGACAGCAGGGGACCGGGGAGCTGTTTTTT | CASGQQGTGELFF
14 | . | TRBJ1-4 | . | TRBV3-1/TRBV3-2 | TGTGCCAGCAGCCAAGGGGACTTGAATGAAAAACTGTTTTTT | CASSQGDLNEKLFF
15 | once | TRBJ2-3 | TRBD1 | TRBV5-1 | TGCGCCAGCAGCATGACAGGGGGCAGCACAGATACGCAGTATTTT | CASSMTGGSTDTQYF
16 | . | TRBJ2-1 | TRBD2 | TRBV4-1 | TGCGCCAGCAGCCAAGGGGGCGGGAGGGCCGAAAATGAGCAGTTCTTC | CASSQGGGRAENEQFF
14 | . | TRBJ2-5 | . | TRBV2 | TGTGCCAGCACGAGACGGGAGTTGAGAGAGACCCAGTACTTC | CASTRRELRETQYF
15 | . | TRBJ2-3 | . | TRBV6-6 | TGTGCCAGCAGTAGGGACTCCCCAAGCACAGATACGCAGTATTTT | CASSRDSPSTDTQYF
17 | . | TRBJ2-5 | TRBD2 | TRBV7-9 | TGTGCCAGCAGCTTAGGTCTAGCGGGAGGGCGAGGAGAGACCCAGTACTTC | CASSLGLAGGRGETQYF
14 | . | TRBJ1-5 | . | TRBV10-3 | TGTGCCATCAGTGAGGACAGTAGCAATCAGCCCCAGCATTTT | CAISEDSSNQPQHF
15 | . | TRBJ2-1 | TRBD2 | TRBV28 | TGTGCCAGCAGTTTAAGGGCTAGCGGGAACAATGAGCAGTTCTTC | CASSLRASGNNEQFF
17 | . | TRBJ2-2 | TRBD2 | TRBV24-1 | TGTGCCACCAGTCAGGGACTAGCGGGAGAGGAAACCGGGGAGCTGTTTTTT | CATSQGLAGEETGELFF
14 | . | TRBJ1-2 | . | TRBV2 | TGTGCCAGCAGTCGGACAGTATTCAACTATGGCTACACCTTC | CASSRTVFNYGYTF
14 | . | TRBJ2-7 | TRBD1 | TRBV7-8 | TGTGCCAGCAGCCCGGACAGGGGGTTGTACGAGCAGTACTTC | CASSPDRGLYEQYF
12 | . | TRBJ2-5 | TRBD1 | TRBV29-1 | TGCAGCATACTCACAGGGGGAGAGACCCAGTACTTC | CSILTGGETQYF
12 | once | TRBJ1-6 | . | TRBV3-1/TRBV3-2 | TGTGCCAGCAGCCAAAGCAATTCACCCCTCCACTTT | CASSQSNSPLHF
15 | . | TRBJ1-5 | TRBD1 | TRBV7-2 | TGTGCCAGCAGCTTAGCTGGGACAGGGGCGGAGGCCCAGCATTTT | CASSLAGTGAEAQHF
14 | . | TRBJ2-7 | . | TRBV27 | TGTGCCAGCAGGGTCGTGGGGGGGCCTTACGAGCAGTACTTC | CASRVVGGPYEQYF
13 | . | TRBJ2-7 | . | TRBV7-6 | TGTGCCAGCAGCATTAAGACAGGCCCCGAGCAGTACTTC | CASSIKTGPEQYF
19 | . | TRBJ2-1 | TRBD2 | TRBV7-9 | TGTGCCAGCAGCCCGACTAGCGGGAGGGACGGAAGCTCCTACAATGAGCAGTTCTTC | CASSPTSGRDGSSYNEQFF
16 | . | TRBJ2-7 | TRBD2 | TRBV7-7 | TGTGCCAGCAGCCCCTCCCGCGGGGCCGGGAGGGACGAGCAGTACTTC | CASSPSRGAGRDEQYF
15 | . | TRBJ2-7 | TRBD2 | TRBV7-9 | TGTGCCAGCATCAATGGGGCTAGCGGGGACTACGAGCAGTACTTC | CASINGASGDYEQYF
16 | . | TRBJ2-5 | TRBD1 | TRBV19 | TGTGCCAGTAGTCCCACGTCCGGGACAGCCTTGGGGACCCAGTACTTC | CASSPTSGTALGTQYF
15 | . | TRBJ2-7 | TRBD1 | TRBV6-1 | TGTGCCAGCAGTGAGGCCGGGACAGGGCCCTACGAGCAGTACTTC | CASSEAGTGPYEQYF
14 | . | TRBJ2-1 | TRBD1 | TRBV2 | TGTGCCAGCAGTTACCGGGACAGACTGGATGAGCAGTTCTTC | CASSYRDRLDEQFF
14 | . | TRBJ2-4 | . | TRBV6-5 | TGTGCCAGCAACAACCAGGGGGGAAAAAACATTCAGTACTTC | CASNNQGGKNIQYF
18 | . | TRBJ2-7 | TRBD1 | TRBV27 | TGTGCCAGCAGCCCGACCGGGACAGTCACCCACGTGAGCGACGAGCAGTACTTC | CASSPTGTVTHVSDEQYF
14 | . | TRBJ2-7 | TRBD1 | TRBV28 | TGTGCCAGCAGTTTATATGGACAGGGCGACGAGCAGTACTTC | CASSLYGQGDEQYF
17 | . | TRBJ1-3 | . | TRBV18 | TGTGCCAGCTCACCACCTAGCTCAGGGGCCTCTGGAAACACCATATATTTT | CASSPPSSGASGNTIYF
14 | once | TRBJ2-7 | TRBD2 | TRBV5-1 | TGCGCCAGCAGCTTAGCGGGAGGCCCCTACGAGCAGTACTTC | CASSLAGGPYEQYF
17 | . | TRBJ1-2 | TRBD1 | TRBV7-9 | TGTGCCAGCAGCTCGTACACCGCAGGGGGTATTGACTATGGCTACACCTTC | CASSSYTAGGIDYGYTF
13 | . | TRBJ1-1 | . | TRBV4-1 | TGCGCCGTCCAGGGTGTAGATCGGACTGAAGCTTTCTTT | CAVQGVDRTEAFF
15 | . | TRBJ2-1 | TRBD1 | TRBV28 | TGTGCCAGCAGTCCTCCCCGGACAGGGCGGAATGAGCAGTTCTTC | CASSPPRTGRNEQFF
12 | . | TRBJ2-7 | TRBD1 | TRBV27 | TGTGCCAGCAGTTTGACAGGGGGCGAGCAGTACTTC | CASSLTGGEQYF
15 | once | TRBJ2-1 | . | TRBV10-3 | TGTGCCATCAGTGACCCAGTGCAGGGGTACAATGAGCAGTTCTTC | CAISDPVQGYNEQFF
14 | . | TRBJ2-7 | . | TRBV7-9 | TGTGCCAGCAGCTTAGGGACTCTTCGATACGAGCAGTACTTC | CASSLGTLRYEQYF